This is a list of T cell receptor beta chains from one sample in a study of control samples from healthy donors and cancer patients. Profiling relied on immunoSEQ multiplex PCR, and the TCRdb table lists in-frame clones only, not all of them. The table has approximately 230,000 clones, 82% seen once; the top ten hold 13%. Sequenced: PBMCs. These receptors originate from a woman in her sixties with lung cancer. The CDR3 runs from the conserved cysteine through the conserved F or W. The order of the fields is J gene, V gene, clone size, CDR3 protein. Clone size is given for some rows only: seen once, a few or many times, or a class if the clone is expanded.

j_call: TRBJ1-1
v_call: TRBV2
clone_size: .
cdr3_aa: CASSKPGGTEAFF

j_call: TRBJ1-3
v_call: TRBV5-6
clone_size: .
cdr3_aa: CASSPTGGNTIYF

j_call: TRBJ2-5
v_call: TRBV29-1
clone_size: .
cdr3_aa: CSVEEVGETQYF

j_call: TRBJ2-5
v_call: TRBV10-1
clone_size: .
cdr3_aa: CASSEPPGLETQYF

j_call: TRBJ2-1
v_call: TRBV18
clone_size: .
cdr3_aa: CASSPPLKQQFF

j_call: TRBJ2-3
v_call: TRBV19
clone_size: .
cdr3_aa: CASRVAGGSDTQYF

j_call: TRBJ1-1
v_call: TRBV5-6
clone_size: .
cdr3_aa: CASSLGYHQGTEAFF

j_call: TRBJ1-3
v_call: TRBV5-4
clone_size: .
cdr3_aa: CASSFGVSGNTIYF

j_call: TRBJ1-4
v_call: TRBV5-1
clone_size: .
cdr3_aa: CASSPGTGGTRVGEKLFF

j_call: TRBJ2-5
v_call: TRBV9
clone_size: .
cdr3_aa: CASSLTGQGKTQYF

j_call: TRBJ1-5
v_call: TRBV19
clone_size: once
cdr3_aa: CASSSPGQGDQPQHF

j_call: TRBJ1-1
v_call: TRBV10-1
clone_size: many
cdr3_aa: CASSEGGLNTEAFF